This T cell receptor (beta chain) was documented in a study of blood T cell repertoires in COVID-19. For the study at large: Samples taken during acute and convalescent COVID-19 were collected in the United States, Italy and Spain.

Trimming cost V 4 bases and J 2 bases, with 9 bases left between them. The CDR3 contains 13 residues. CDR1 and CDR2 (germline): SGDLS, YYNGEE. This clone turned up a few times. In the authors' methods: Estimation of nucleated cell counts relied on the amplification of reference gene primers. Data came from immunoSEQ multiplex PCR; TCRdb stores just in-frame clones and leaves some out. The V and J calls and clone size are taken from that table; D and trimming were inferred from the DNA. The data hold a few hundred thousand clones, with roughly 91% observed a single time. The chain carries TRBV9 and TRBJ1-2; D ambiguous. The sequence was obtained from a man aged 45-60 years with active or convalescent COVID-19. The sample consisted of peripheral blood. DNA for the CDR3: TGTGCCAGCAGCCCCGACACCAACTATGGCTACACCTTC. Translated, it gives CASSPDTNYGYTF.